Below are 21 T cell receptor beta chains sequenced from a single sample in a study of cytomegalovirus exposure and HLA in healthy donors. PCR used 60 Vbeta primers and 13 Jbeta primers. Some clones are missing from TCRdb's copy, which holds only in-frame ones; the method was immunoSEQ multiplex PCR. The sample records 85,000 to 130,000 clones, over 75% being singletons. Material for sequencing was PBMCs. These receptors originate from a woman aged 18-30 years in good health and CMV-seropositive.

This clone was counted between two and nine times. V gene TRBV30 combines with J gene TRBJ2-7; TRBD1 matches at 10 bases. Germline lookup yields CDR1 GTSNPN and CDR2 SVGIG (reference sequence). Unmatched junction bases numbered 6, after V lost 4 bases and J lost 9 bases. The CDR3 is made up of 12 amino acids. CDR3 region: CAWTVGTGVQYF. The CDR3 DNA reads TGTGCCTGGACCGTGGGGACAGGGGTGCAGTACTTC. Looking up the rest from reference TRBV30 and TRBJ2-7 gives the full variable domain: SQTIHQWPATLVQPVGSPLSLECTVEGTSNPNLYWYRQAAGRGLQLLFYSVGIGQISSEVPQNLSASRPQDRQFILSSKKLLLSDSGFYLCAWTVGTGVQYFGPGTRLTVT.

The chain has TRBV7-9 and TRBJ2-7; 9 nucleotides match TRBD2. V gave up 5 bases and J gave up 7 bases; unmatched junction bases: 15. Germline lookup yields CDR1 SEHNR and CDR2 FQNEAQ (reference sequence). The CDR3 consists of 16 residues. CDR3 nucleotides: TGTGCCAGCAGCGGAGGCGGACTAGCGAATGGCTATGAGCAGTACTTC. Translating it yields CASSGGGLANGYEQYF. The whole variable domain, filled in from reference TRBV7-9 and TRBJ2-7, reads DTGVSQNPRHKITKRGQNVTFRCDPISEHNRLYWYRQTLGQGPEFLTYFQNEAQLEKSRLLSDRFSAERPKGSFSTLEIQRTEQGDSAMYLCASSGGGLANGYEQYFGPGTRLTVT.

The rearrangement links TRBV2 to TRBJ1-2; no definite D call. Looked up from germline, CDR1 is SNHLY and CDR2 is FYNNEI. Between the trimmed V and J ends, which lost 3 bases and 2 bases, there was a span of 13 bases. The CDR3 has 15 amino acids. In nucleotides, the CDR3 is TGTGCCAGCAGTGATAGGTCAGGAAGAAACTATGGCTACACCTTC. Protein product: CASSDRSGRNYGYTF.

This sequence joins TRBV5-1 and TRBJ1-2; D remains ambiguous. The V gene's germline CDR1 is SGHRS and CDR2 YFSETQ. Trimming took off 2 bases at V and 4 bases at J, with 9 bases between the two ends. The CDR3 is 13 residues long. The CDR3 region is CASSLTEVYGYTF. CDR3 nucleotides: TGCGCCAGCAGCTTAACAGAAGTCTATGGCTACACCTTC. The whole variable domain, remainder taken from reference TRBV5-1 and TRBJ1-2, is KAGVTQTPRYLIKTRGQQVTLSCSPISGHRSVSWYQQTPGQGLQFLFEYFSETQRNKGNFPGRFSGRQFSNSRSEMNVSTLELGDSALYLCASSLTEVYGYTFGSGTRLTVV.

V is TRBV27 and J is TRBJ2-7; TRBD2 aligns across 8 bases. The CDR3 is made up of 14 amino acids. Germline CDR1 MNHEY, CDR2 SMNVEV (reference sequence). V lost 3 bases and J lost 3; bases outside the gene matches: 4. CDR3 sequence (DNA): TGTGCCAGCAGTTTGGCTAGCGGGCTCTACGAGCAGTACTTC. Translation: CASSLASGLYEQYF.

The chain is built from TRBV6-1 and TRBJ2-7; TRBD1 matches 7 bases. Germline loops: CDR1 MNHNS, CDR2 SASEGT. CDR3 size: 12 residues. The trim removed 8 bases at V and 6 bases at J, leaving 7 bases unmatched. The CDR3 sequence is CASRQGGGEQYF. CDR3 DNA: TGTGCCAGCCGACAGGGTGGTGGCGAGCAGTACTTC.

A single count supports this clone. V and J are TRBV5-1 and TRBJ2-3; 8 nucleotides agree with TRBD2. Germline CDR1 is SGHRS and CDR2 is YFSETQ. The CDR3 totals 16 residues. The V segment lost 7 bases and the J segment 2 bases; nucleotides outside the gene matches: 12. This CDR3 is CASGPTSGGTTDTQYF. The CDR3 DNA reads TGCGCCAGCGGCCCTACTAGCGGAGGGACCACAGATACGCAGTATTTT.

The gene calls are TRBV7-8 and TRBJ2-1; 8 nucleotides line up with TRBD2. Germline loops: CDR1 SGHVS, CDR2 FQNEAQ. The V gene end was trimmed by 3 bases and the J gene end by 5 bases; junction bases not matched to a gene: 3. This CDR3 is built from 14 residues. CDR3 in amino acids: CASSFAGGDNEQFF. CDR3 sequence (DNA): TGTGCCAGCAGCTTTGCGGGAGGCGACAATGAGCAGTTCTTC.

The rearrangement joins TRBV6-1 to TRBJ1-3, with D tentatively TRBD1 (5 bases). Germline lookup yields CDR1 MNHNS and CDR2 SASEGT. The V gene lost 4 bases and the J gene lost 0 bases, with 10 bases spanning the gap. CDR3 length: 15 amino acids. Here the CDR3 DNA reads TGTGCCAGCAGTGTCGACAGTGCCTCTGGAAACACCATATATTTT. It yields the protein CASSVDSASGNTIYF.

This clone turned up a few times. V is TRBV6-5 and J is TRBJ1-2; 10 nucleotides agree with TRBD1. Germline CDR1 is MNHEY and CDR2 is SVGAGI. The CDR3 sequence is 14 residues long. J was trimmed by 7 bases and V by 0 bases; bases with no gene match: 2. The CDR3 nucleotides are TGTGCCAGCAGTTACTCGGGACAGGGGTTTGGCTACACCTTC. It codes for CASSYSGQGFGYTF.

The rearrangement joins TRBV6-6 to TRBJ1-4, with D perhaps TRBD1 (6 bases). V was pared by 5 bases and J by 6 bases, with 19 bases between. CDR3 size: 16 residues. Germline loops: CDR1 MNHNY, CDR2 SVGAGI (reference sequence). The DNA of the CDR3 is TGTGCCAGCAGTAACATCGTCCAGGGGTTGGATGAAAAACTGTTTTTT. Translation gives CASSNIVQGLDEKLFF.

This chain connects TRBV5-1 to TRBJ2-2; 13 bases are a match to TRBD2. The V and J ends lost 3 bases and 0 bases, in that order; junction bases with no gene match: 14. The length of the CDR3 is 21 residues. In germline, CDR1 is SGHRS, CDR2 YFSETQ. The CDR3 loop reads CASSSLGGTSGISANTGELFF. DNA of the CDR3: TGCGCCAGCAGCTCGCTCGGGGGGACTAGCGGGATATCCGCGAACACCGGGGAGCTGTTTTTT.

As concerns this clone: A read error is likely, as this CDR3 ends without the conserved phenylalanine or tryptophan. The DNA is omitted, as the CDR3 cannot be located on it reliably, and the CDR3 follows TCRdb's listing. The chain joins TRBV14 to TRBJ1-2; the DNA was not used to check the table's D call, TRBD1. In germline, CDR1 is SGHDN, CDR2 FVKESK. A total of 12 residues make up the CDR3, ends included. The CDR3 here is CASSQDRAGYTV.

The chain employs TRBV5-8 and TRBJ2-1; TRBD2 matches 10 bases. The trim removed 0 bases at V and 0 bases at J, leaving 9 bases unmatched. This CDR3 contains 19 residues. Germline V CDR1 and CDR2: SGHTS, YDEGEE. The CDR3 region is CASSLEASGSAFSYNEQFF. DNA for the CDR3: TGTGCCAGCAGCTTGGAAGCTAGCGGGAGCGCCTTCTCCTACAATGAGCAGTTCTTC.

This clone occurred a few times. The chain carries TRBV6-1 and TRBJ1-4; 8 bases map to TRBD1. Per the germline V gene, CDR1 is MNHNS and CDR2 is SASEGT. After removal of 0 bases from V and 8 bases from J, the junction contained 5 bases not matched to a gene. The CDR3 runs to 15 residues. CDR3 nucleotide sequence: TGTGCCAGCAGTGAAGCGGACAGGGTTTGGGAAAAACTGTTTTTT. Translation gives CASSEADRVWEKLFF.

The chain is built from TRBV2 and TRBJ2-7; 9 bases are shared with TRBD1. Trimming at V came to 3 bases and at J to 2 bases, leaving 2 bases not matched to a gene. Germline V CDR1 and CDR2: SNHLY, FYNNEI. The CDR3 length is 14 residues. Here the CDR3 DNA reads TGTGCCAGCAGTGAGACAGGGGGGCCCTACGAGCAGTACTTC. Translating it yields CASSETGGPYEQYF.

The genes are TRBV7-9 and TRBJ2-3; 8 bases are shared with TRBD2. CDR1 is SEHNR and CDR2 is FQNEAQ in the germline V gene (reference sequence). With V trimmed by 2 bases and J by 4 bases, 17 bases remained unmatched. This CDR3 comprises 19 residues. As DNA, the CDR3 is TGTGCCAGCAGCTTACCCGAGGCCAAGCGGGAGACCAATCCAGATACGCAGTATTTT. This gives the protein CASSLPEAKRETNPDTQYF.

V usage is TRBV28 and J usage is TRBJ1-4, with no clear D. Looked up from germline, CDR1 is MDHEN and CDR2 is SYDVKM. Trimming took 7 bases from V and 4 from J, leaving 10 bases between them. CDR3 length: 13 residues. The CDR3 loop is CASITSGNEKLFF. The CDR3 coding sequence is TGTGCCAGCATAACCAGCGGTAATGAAAAACTGTTTTTT. Supplemented by reference TRBV28 and TRBJ1-4, the full variable domain reads DVKVTQSSRYLVKRTGEKVFLECVQDMDHENMFWYRQDPGLGLRLIYFSYDVKMKEKGDIPEGYSVSREKKERFSLILESASTNQTSMYLCASITSGNEKLFFGSGTQLSVL.

The chain combines TRBV7-6 with TRBJ2-2; TRBD1 aligns across 8 bases. V gave up 2 bases and J gave up 2 bases; unmatched junction bases: 7. Per germline, CDR1 SGHVS and CDR2 FNYEAQ. The CDR3 sequence is 17 residues long. The CDR3 protein is CASSLLPTGANTGELFF. Here the CDR3 DNA reads TGTGCCAGCAGCTTACTCCCGACAGGGGCTAACACCGGGGAGCTGTTTTTT.

There are a few counts of this clone. The final CDR3 position lacks the conserved phenylalanine or tryptophan, pointing to a likely read error. The chain uses TRBV29-1 and TRBJ2-7; 9 bases agree with TRBD1. Germline assignment: CDR1 SQVTM and CDR2 ANQGSEA. Trimming took 6 bases from V and 2 from J; bases not matched to a gene: 8. This CDR3 comprises 14 residues. The CDR3 here is CSVARDREPYEQYL. Here the CDR3 DNA reads TGCAGCGTGGCACGGGACAGGGAGCCCTACGAGCAGTACTTA.

J is TRBJ1-1 and V is TRBV29-1; perhaps TRBD1 as D (5 bases). The CDR3 covers 13 residues. V gave up 5 bases and J gave up 1 base, with 11 bases separating them. Germline CDR1 reads SQVTM; CDR2 reads ANQGSEA. The DNA for the CDR3 is TGCAGCGTTCCGGACAACCCGAACACTGAAGCTTTCTTT. It yields the protein CSVPDNPNTEAFF.